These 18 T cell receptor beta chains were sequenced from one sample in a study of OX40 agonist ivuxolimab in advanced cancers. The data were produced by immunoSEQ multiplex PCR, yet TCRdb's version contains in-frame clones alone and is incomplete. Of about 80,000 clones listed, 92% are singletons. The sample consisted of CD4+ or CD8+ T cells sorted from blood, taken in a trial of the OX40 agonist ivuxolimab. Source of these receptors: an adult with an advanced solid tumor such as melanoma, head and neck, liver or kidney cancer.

CDR3 nucleotide sequence: TGTGCCAGTAGTATAGCACAGGGGGACACTGAAGCTTTCTTT. Protein sequence: CASSIAQGDTEAFF. The V gene is TRBV19, the J gene TRBJ1-1; 8 positions match TRBD1. This CDR3 has 14 amino acids. V lost 1 base and J lost 3; bases outside the gene matches: 1. Per germline, CDR1 LNHDA and CDR2 SQIVND (reference sequence).

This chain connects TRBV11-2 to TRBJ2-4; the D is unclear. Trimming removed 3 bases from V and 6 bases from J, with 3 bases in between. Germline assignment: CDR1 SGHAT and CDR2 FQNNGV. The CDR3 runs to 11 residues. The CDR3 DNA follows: TGTGCCAGCAGCTTGTCAAACATTCAGTACTTC. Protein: CASSLSNIQYF.

This CDR3 is CASSYVAGSFYEQYF. The DNA of the CDR3 is TGTGCCAGCAGTTACGTTGCCGGGAGTTTCTACGAGCAGTACTTC. The chain uses TRBV6-5 and TRBJ2-5; possibly TRBD2 for D (6 bases). The DNA end lines up better with TRBJ2-7; the J call may be wrong. The germline V gene encodes CDR1 MNHEY and CDR2 SVGAGI. There are 15 residues in the CDR3.

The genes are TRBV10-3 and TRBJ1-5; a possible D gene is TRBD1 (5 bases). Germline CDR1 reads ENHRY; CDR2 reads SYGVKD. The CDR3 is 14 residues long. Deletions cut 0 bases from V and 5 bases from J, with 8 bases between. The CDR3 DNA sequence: TGTGCCATCAGTGAGTCGAGGGGCCATCAGCCCCAGCATTTT. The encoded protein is CAISESRGHQPQHF.

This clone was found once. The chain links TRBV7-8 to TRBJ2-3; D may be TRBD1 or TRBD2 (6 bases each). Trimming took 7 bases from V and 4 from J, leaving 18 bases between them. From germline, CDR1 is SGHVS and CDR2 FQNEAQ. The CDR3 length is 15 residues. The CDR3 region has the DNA TGTGCCAGCACCCCAAAGGGGGGCAGTTCAGATACGCAGTATTTT. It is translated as CASTPKGGSSDTQYF.

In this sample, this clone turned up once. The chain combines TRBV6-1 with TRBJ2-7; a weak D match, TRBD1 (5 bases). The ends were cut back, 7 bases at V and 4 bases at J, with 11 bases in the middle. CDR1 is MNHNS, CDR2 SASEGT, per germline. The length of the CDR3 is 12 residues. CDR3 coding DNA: TGTGCCAGCACACAGGATCCTTACGAGCAGTACTTC. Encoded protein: CASTQDPYEQYF.

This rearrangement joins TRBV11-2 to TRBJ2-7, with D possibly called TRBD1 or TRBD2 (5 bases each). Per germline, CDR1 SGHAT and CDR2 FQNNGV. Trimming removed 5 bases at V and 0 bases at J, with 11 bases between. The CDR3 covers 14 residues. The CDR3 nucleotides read TGTGCCAGCAGCGGCCGGGACGGCTCCTACGAGCAGTACTTC. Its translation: CASSGRDGSYEQYF.

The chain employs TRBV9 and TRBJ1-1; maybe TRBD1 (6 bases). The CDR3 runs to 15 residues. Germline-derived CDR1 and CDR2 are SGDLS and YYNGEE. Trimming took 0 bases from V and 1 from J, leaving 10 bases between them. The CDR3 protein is CASSVGGQPNTEAFF. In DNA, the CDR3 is TGTGCCAGCAGCGTAGGGGGACAACCGAACACTGAAGCTTTCTTT.

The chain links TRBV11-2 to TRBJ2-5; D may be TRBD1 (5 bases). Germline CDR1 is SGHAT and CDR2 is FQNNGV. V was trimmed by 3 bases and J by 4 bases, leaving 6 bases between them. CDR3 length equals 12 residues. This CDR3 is CASSFDRETQYF. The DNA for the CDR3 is TGTGCCAGCAGCTTCGACAGAGAGACCCAGTACTTC.

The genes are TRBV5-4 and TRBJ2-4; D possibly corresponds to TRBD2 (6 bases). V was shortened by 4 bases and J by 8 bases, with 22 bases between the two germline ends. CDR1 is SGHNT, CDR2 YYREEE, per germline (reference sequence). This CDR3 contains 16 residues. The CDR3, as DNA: TGTGCCAGCAGCCCCGAAGGAGGGGCGAGATGGGACATTCAGTACTTC. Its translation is CASSPEGGARWDIQYF.

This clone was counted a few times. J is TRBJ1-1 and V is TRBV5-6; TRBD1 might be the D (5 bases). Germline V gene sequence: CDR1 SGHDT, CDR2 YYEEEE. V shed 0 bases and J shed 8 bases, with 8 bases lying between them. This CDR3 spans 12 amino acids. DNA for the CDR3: TGTGCCAGCAGCTTGGGGGACCAGGAAGCTTTCTTT. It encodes CASSLGDQEAFF.

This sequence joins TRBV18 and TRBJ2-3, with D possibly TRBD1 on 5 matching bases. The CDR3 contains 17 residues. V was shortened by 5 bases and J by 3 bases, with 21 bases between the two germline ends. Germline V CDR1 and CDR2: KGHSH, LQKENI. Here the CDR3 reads CASSNIGVAVGTDTQYF. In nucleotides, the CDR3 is TGTGCCAGCTCAAATATAGGGGTGGCTGTCGGGACAGATACGCAGTATTTT.

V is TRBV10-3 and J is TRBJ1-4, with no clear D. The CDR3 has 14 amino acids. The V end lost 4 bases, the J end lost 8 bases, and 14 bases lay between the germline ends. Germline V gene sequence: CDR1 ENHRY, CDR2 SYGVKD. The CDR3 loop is CAISGDFTEEKLFF. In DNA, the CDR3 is TGTGCCATCAGTGGAGATTTTACGGAGGAAAAACTGTTTTTT.

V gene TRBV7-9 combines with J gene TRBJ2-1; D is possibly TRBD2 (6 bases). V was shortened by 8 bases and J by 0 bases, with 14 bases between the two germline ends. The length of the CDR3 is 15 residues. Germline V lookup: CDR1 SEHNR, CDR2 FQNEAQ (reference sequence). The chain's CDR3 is CASRPGGSSYNEQFF. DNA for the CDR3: TGTGCCAGCCGGCCCGGGGGAAGCTCCTACAATGAGCAGTTCTTC. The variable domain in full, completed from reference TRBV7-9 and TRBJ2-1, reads DTGVSQNPRHKITKRGQNVTFRCDPISEHNRLYWYRQTLGQGPEFLTYFQNEAQLEKSRLLSDRFSAERPKGSFSTLEIQRTEQGDSAMYLCASRPGGSSYNEQFFGPGTRLTVL.

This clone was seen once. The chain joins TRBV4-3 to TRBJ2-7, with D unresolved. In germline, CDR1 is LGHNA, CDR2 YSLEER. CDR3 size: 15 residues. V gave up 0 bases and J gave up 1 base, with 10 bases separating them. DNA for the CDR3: TGCGCCAGCAGCCAAGATTCAGGCTTTTCCTACGAGCAGTACTTC. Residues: CASSQDSGFSYEQYF.

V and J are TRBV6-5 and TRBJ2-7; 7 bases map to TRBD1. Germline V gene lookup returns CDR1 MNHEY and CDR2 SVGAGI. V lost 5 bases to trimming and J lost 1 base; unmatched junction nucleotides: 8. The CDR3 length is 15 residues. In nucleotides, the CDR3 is TGTGCCAGCAGTGCCTCCGGGACAGCATCCTACGAGCAGTACTTC. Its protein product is CASSASGTASYEQYF.

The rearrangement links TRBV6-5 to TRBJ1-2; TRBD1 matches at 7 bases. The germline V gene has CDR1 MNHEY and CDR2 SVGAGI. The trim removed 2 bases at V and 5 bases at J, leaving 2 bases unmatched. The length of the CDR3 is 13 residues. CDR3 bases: TGTGCCAGCAGTTACCCGGGACAGTATGGCTACACCTTC. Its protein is CASSYPGQYGYTF.

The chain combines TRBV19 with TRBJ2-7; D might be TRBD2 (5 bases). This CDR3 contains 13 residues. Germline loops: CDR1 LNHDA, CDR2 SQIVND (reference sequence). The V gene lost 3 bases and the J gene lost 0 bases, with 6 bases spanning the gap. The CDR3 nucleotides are TGTGCCAGTAGTATGGGGAGCTCCTACGAGCAGTACTTC. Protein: CASSMGSSYEQYF.